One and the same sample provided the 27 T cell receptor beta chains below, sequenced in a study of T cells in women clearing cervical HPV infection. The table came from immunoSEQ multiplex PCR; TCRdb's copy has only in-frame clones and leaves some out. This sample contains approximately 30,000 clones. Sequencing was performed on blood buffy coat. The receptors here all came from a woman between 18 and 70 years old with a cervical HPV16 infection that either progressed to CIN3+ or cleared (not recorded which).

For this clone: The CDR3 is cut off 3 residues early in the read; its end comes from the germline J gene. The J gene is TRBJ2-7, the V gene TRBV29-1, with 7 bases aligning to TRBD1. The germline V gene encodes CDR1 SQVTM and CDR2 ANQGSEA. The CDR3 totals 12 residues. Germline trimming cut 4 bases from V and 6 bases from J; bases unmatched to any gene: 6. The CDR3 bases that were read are TGCAGCGTTGCACGGACAGGTGTCGAG. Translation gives CSVARTGVE. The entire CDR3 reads CSVARTGVEQYF.

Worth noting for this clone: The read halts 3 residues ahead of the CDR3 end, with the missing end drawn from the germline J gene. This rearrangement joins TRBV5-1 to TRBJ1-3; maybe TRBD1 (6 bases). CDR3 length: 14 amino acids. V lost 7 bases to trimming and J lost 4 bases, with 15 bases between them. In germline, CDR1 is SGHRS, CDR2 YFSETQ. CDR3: CASGAAGVGNTIYF. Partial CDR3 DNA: TGCGCCAGCGGCGCGGCAGGGGTAGGAAACACC.

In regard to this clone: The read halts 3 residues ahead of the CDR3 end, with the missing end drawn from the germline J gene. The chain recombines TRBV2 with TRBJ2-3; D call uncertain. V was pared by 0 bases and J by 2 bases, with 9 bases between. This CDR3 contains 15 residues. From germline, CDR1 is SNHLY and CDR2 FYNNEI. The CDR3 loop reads CASSEARIYTDTQYF. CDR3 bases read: TGTGCCAGCAGTGAAGCTAGAATTTACACAGATACG.

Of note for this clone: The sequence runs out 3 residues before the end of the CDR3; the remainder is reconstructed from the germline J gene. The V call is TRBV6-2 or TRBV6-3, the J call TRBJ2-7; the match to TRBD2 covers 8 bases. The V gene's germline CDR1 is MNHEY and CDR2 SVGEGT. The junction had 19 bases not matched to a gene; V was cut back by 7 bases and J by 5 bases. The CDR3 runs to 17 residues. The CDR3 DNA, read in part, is TGTGCCAGCACCACCTTAGCGGGAATTGGTTTTGTCCACGAG. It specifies CASTTLAGIGFVHE. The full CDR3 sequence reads CASTTLAGIGFVHEQYF.

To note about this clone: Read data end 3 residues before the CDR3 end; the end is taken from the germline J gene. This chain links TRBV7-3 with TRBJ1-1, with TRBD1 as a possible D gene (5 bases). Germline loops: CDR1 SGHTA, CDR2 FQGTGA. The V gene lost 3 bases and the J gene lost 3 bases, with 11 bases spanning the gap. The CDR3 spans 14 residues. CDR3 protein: CASSLSPGDTEAFF. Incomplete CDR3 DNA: TGTGCCAGCAGCTTGTCCCCGGGGGACACTGAA.

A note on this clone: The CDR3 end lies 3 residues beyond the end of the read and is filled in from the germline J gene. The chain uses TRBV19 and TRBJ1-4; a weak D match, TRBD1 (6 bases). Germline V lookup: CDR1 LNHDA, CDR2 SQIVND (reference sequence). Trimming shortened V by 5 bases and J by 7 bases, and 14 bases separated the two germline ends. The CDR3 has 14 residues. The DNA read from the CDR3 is TGTGCCAGTAGTTCACAGGGCCGGGGTGAAAAA. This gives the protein CASSSQGRGEK. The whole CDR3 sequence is CASSSQGRGEKLFF. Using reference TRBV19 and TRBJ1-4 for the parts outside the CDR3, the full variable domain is DGGITQSPKYLFRKEGQNVTLSCEQNLNHDAMYWYRQDPGQGLRLIYYSQIVNDFQKGDIAEGYSVSREKKESFPLTVTSAQKNPTAFYLCASSSQGRGEKLFFGSGTQLSVL.

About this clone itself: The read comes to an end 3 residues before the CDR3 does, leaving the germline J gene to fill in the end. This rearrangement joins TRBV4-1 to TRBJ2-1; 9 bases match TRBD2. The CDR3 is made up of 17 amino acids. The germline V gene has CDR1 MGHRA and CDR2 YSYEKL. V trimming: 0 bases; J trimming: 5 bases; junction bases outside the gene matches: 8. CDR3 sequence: CASSQDLTSGENNEQFF. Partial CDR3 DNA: TGCGCCAGCAGCCAAGATCTGACTAGCGGTGAGAACAATGAG.

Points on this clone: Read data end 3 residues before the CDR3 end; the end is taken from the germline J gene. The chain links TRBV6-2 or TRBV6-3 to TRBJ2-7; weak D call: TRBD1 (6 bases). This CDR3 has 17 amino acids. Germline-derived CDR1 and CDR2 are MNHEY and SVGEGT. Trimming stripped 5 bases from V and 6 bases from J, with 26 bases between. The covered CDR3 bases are TGTGCCAGCAGTCTTATTGTGGTGGGAGCGAGGGGGTTCGAG. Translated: CASSLIVVGARGFE. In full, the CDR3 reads CASSLIVVGARGFEQYF.

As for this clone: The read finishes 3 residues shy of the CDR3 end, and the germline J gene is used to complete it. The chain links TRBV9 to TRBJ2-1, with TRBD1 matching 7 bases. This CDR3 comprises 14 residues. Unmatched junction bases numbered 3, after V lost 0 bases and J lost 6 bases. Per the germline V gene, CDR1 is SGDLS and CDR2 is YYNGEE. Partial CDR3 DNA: TGTGCCAGCAGCGTAGAGGGGGCTAGCAATGAG. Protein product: CASSVEGASNE. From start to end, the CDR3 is CASSVEGASNEQFF.

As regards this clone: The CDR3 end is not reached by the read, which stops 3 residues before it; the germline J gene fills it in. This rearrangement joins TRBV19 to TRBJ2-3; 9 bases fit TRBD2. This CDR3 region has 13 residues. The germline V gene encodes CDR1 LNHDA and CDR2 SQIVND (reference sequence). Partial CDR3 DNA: TGTGCCGCGGGGGGGGGAGTGGTCGAGACG. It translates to CAAGGGVVET. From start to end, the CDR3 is CAAGGGVVETQYF.

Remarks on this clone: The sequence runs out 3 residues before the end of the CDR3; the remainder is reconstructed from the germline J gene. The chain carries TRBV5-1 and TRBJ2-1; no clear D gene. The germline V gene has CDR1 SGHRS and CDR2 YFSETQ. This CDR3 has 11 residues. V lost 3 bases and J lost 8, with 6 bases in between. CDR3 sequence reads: CASSSRDEQFF. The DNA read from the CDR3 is TGCGCCAGCAGCTCCCGGGATGAG.

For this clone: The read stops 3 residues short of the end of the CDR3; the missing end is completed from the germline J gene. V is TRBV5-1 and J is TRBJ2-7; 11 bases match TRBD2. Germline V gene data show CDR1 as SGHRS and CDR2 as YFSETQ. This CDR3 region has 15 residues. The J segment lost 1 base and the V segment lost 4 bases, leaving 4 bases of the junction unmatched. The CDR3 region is CASSLTSGDSYEQYF. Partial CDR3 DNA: TGCGCCAGCAGCCTGACTAGCGGGGATTCCTACGAG.

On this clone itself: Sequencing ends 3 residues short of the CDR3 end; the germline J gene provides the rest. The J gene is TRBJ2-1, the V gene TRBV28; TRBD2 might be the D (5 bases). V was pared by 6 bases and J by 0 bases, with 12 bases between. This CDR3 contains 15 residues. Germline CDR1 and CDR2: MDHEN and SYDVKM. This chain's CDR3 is CASSRLLSSYNEQFF. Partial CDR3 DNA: TGTGCCAGCAGCCGACTACTAAGCTCCTACAATGAG.

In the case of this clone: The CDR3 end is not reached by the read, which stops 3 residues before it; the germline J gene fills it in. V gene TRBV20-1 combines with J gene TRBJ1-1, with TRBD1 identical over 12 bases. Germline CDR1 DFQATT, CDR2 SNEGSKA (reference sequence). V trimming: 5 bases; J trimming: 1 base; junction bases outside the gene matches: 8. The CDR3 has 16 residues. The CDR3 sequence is CSAQGGTGGRNTEAFF. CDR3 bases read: TGCAGTGCTCAGGGGGGGACAGGGGGCCGGAACACTGAA.

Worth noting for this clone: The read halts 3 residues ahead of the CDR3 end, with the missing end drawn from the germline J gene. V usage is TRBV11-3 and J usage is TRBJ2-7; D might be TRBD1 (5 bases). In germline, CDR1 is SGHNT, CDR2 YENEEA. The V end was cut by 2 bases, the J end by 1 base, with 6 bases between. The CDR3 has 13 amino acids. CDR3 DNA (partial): TGTGCCAGCAGCTTACAGGGATCCTACGAG. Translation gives CASSLQGSYE. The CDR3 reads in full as CASSLQGSYEQYF.

The sequenced part of the CDR3 DNA is TGCGCCAGCAGCTTGATCGGACAGGACTATGGC. As protein: CASSLIGQDYG. The full CDR3 protein reads CASSLIGQDYGYTF. This chain connects TRBV5-1 to TRBJ1-2, with TRBD1 matching 7 bases. The CDR3 extends 3 residues past the end of the read, so its final part is completed from the germline J gene. The junction had 3 bases not matched to a gene; V was cut back by 1 base and J by 3 bases. This CDR3 is 14 amino acids long. Germline CDR1 reads SGHRS; CDR2 reads YFSETQ.

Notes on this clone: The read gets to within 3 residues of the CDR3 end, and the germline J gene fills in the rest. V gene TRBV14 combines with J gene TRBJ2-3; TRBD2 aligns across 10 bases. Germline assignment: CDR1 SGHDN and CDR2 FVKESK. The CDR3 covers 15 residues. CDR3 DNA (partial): TGTGCCAGCAGCCCACAACTAGCGGGGCAAGAGACG. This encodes CASSPQLAGQET. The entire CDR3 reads CASSPQLAGQETQYF.

The CDR3 sequence: CASSIEARQGIYEQYF. The CDR3 DNA, read in part, is TGTGCCAGTAGTATAGAGGCCAGACAGGGTATCTACGAG. V is TRBV19 and J is TRBJ2-7, with 7 nucleotides matching TRBD1. The sequenced fragment ends 3 residues before the CDR3 boundary, so the rest is inferred from the germline J gene. From germline, CDR1 is LNHDA and CDR2 SQIVND (reference sequence). Trimming took 0 bases from V and 3 from J; bases not matched to a gene: 8. This CDR3 is built from 16 residues.

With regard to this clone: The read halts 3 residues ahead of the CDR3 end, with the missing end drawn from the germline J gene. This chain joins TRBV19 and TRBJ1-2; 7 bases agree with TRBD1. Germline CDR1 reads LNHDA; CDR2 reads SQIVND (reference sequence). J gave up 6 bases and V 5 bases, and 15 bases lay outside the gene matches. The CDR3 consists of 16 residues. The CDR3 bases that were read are TGTGCCAGTAGTCGGGACAGACCCGCTCAGGGCGATGGC. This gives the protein CASSRDRPAQGDG. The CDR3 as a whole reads CASSRDRPAQGDGYTF.

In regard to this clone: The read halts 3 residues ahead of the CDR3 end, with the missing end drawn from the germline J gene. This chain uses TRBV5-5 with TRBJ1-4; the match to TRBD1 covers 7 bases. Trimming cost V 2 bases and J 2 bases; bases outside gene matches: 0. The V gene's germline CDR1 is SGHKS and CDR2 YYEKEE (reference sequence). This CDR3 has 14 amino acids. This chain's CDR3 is CASSFRGTNEKLFF. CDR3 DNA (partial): TGTGCCAGCAGCTTCAGGGGGACTAATGAAAAA.

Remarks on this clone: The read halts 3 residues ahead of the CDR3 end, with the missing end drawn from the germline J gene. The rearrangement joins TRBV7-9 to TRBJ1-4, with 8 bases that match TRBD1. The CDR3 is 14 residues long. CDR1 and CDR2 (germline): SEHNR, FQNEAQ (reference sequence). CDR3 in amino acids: CASSLDRGNSPLFF. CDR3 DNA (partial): TGTGCCAGCAGCTTAGACAGGGGGAATTCACCA.

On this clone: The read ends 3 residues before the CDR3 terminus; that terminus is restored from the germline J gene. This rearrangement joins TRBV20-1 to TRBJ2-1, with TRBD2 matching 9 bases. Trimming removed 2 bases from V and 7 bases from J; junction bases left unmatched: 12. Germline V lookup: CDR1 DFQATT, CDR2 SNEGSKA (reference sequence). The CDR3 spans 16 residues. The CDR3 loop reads CSARLPSGKSGNEQFF. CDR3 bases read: TGCAGTGCTAGACTCCCTAGCGGGAAATCTGGGAATGAG.

This chain's CDR3 is CASSLAGGDTGELFF. The DNA read from the CDR3 is TGCGCCAGCAGCTTAGCGGGAGGCGACACCGGGGAG. This chain links TRBV5-1 with TRBJ2-2; 9 bases align to TRBD2. The read terminates 3 residues ahead of where the CDR3 ends, so the germline J gene completes it. Germline V gene sequence: CDR1 SGHRS, CDR2 YFSETQ. The J segment lost 3 bases and the V segment lost 2 bases, leaving 2 bases of the junction unmatched. This CDR3 contains 15 residues.

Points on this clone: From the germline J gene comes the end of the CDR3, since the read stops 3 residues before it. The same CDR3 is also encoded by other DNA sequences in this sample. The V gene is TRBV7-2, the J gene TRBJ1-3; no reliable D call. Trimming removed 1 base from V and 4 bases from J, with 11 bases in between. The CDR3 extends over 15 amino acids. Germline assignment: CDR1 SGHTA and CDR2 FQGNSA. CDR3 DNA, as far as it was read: TGTGCCAGCAGCTTAGTTACAGTCTCAGGAAACACC. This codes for CASSLVTVSGNT. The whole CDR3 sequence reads CASSLVTVSGNTIYF.

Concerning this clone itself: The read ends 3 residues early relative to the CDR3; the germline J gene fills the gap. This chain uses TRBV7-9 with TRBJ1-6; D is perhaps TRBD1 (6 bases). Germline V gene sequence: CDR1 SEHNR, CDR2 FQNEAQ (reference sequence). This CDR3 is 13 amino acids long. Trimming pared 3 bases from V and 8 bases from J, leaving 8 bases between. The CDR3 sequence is CASSFRTDSPLHF. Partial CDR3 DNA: TGTGCCAGCAGCTTCCGGACAGATTCACCC. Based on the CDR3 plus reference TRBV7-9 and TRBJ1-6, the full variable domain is DTGVSQNPRHKITKRGQNVTFRCDPISEHNRLYWYRQTLGQGPEFLTYFQNEAQLEKSRLLSDRFSAERPKGSFSTLEIQRTEQGDSAMYLCASSFRTDSPLHFGNGTRLTVT.

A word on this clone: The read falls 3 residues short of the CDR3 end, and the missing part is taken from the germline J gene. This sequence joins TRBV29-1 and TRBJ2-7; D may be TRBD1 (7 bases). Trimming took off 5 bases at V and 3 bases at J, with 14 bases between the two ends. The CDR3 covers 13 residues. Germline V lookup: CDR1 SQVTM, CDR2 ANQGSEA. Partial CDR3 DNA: TGCAGCGTTAAAGGAGGGGGCGGCTACGAG. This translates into CSVKGGGGYE. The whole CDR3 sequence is CSVKGGGGYEQYF.

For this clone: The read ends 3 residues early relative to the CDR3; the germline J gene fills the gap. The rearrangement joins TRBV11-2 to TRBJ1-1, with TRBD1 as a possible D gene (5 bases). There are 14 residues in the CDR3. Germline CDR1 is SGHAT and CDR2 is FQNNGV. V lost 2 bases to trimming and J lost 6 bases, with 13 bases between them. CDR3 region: CASSLTGEASEAFF. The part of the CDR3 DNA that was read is TGTGCCAGCAGCTTAACAGGCGAAGCTTCTGAA.